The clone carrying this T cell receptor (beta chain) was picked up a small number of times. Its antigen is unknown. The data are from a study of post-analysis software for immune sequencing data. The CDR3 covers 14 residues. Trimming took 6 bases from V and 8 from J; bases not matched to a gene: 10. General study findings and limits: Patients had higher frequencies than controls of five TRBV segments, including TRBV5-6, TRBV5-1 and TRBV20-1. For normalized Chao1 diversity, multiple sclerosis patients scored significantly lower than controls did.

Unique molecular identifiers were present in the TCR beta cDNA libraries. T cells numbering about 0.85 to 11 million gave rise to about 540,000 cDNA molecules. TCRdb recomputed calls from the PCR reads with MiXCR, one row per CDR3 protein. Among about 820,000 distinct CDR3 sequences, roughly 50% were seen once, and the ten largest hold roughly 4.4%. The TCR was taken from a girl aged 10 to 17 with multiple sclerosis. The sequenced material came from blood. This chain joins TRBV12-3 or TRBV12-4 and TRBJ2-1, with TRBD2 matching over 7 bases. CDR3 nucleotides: TGTGCCAGCAGCCTGAGCCTTGGGGGGGATGAGCAGTTCTTC. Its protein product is CASSLSLGGDEQFF.